This entry features one T cell receptor (beta chain) sequence. In the source study's methods: Amplification with reference gene primers provided the estimates of nucleated cell counts. Profiled with immunoSEQ multiplex PCR; TCRdb holds only in-frame clones, not every one. That table gives V, J and clone size, and the DNA gave D and trimming. The profile shows roughly 250,000 clones, about 85% of them singletons. This specimen belongs to a study of blood T cell repertoires in COVID-19. CDR3 length: 16 residues. Looked up from germline, CDR1 is MNHNY and CDR2 is SVGAGI (reference sequence). V was pared by 6 bases and J by 0 bases, with 3 bases of the junction left unmatched.

The sample was peripheral blood. This receptor was identified in a man in his sixties who had recovered from COVID-19. The V and J genes are TRBV6-6 and TRBJ2-4; 12 nucleotides match TRBD2. CDR3 bases: TGTGCCAGCAGGACTAGCGGGGGCCTAGCCAAAAACATTCAGTACTTC. It encodes CASRTSGGLAKNIQYF.